This TCR beta chain was sequenced for a study of blood T cell repertoires in COVID-19. Background on the study: Collection of acute and convalescent COVID-19 samples took place in the United States, Italy and Spain. PBMCs, B-cell-depleted T cells, or T cells provided the cDNA or gDNA that made up the material.

J gave up 5 bases and V 4 bases, and 8 bases lay outside the gene matches. The CDR3 extends over 15 amino acids. The germline gives CDR1 MDHEN, CDR2 SYDVKM. Original methodology: Quantification of nucleated cells was approximated via reference gene primer amplification. Method: immunoSEQ multiplex PCR; TCRdb's copy keeps in-frame clones and lacks some. V and J calls and clone size are as listed in that table; D and trimming were resolved from the DNA. Altogether 250,000 to 300,000 clones are present, about 90% being singletons, with the ten largest covering about 2%. The chain joins TRBV28 to TRBJ2-5; 9 bases fit TRBD1. The clonotype comes from a woman in her 50s who had recovered from COVID-19. Sequencing was performed on peripheral blood. CDR3 sequence reads: CASSSTGTGWETQYF. CDR3 DNA: TGTGCCAGCAGTTCTACAGGGACAGGGTGGGAGACCCAGTACTTC.